This TCR beta chain was profiled in a study of T cell responses to AZD1222 COVID-19 vaccine. Clones were read by immunoSEQ multiplex PCR, and TCRdb kept only the in-frame ones, dropping some. This sample has some 170,000 clones, with 90% found just once. General study results and limits: Researchers report vaccine-associated CD4 TCRs spanning spike, with dominance at 160-218 and 743-854. Females made up more of the donors, who were largely white British, and clonal diversity may have come out too low. Seropositive status at baseline applied to only 5 to 7 AZD1222 recipients.

Note on this clone: Antigen unknown.

Germline trimming cut 6 bases from V and 3 bases from J; bases unmatched to any gene: 6. This CDR3 is built from 15 residues. Per germline, CDR1 MDHEN and CDR2 SYDVKM. The specimen comprised peripheral blood, sampled 28 days after the second dose of the MenACWY control vaccine. The TCR was taken from an adult who received the MenACWY meningococcal vaccine as a control. This chain links TRBV28 with TRBJ1-4; 8 nucleotides match TRBD1. The CDR3, as DNA: TGTGCCAGCAGCGACATACAGGGGGCTAATGAAAAACTGTTTTTT. Residues: CASSDIQGANEKLFF.